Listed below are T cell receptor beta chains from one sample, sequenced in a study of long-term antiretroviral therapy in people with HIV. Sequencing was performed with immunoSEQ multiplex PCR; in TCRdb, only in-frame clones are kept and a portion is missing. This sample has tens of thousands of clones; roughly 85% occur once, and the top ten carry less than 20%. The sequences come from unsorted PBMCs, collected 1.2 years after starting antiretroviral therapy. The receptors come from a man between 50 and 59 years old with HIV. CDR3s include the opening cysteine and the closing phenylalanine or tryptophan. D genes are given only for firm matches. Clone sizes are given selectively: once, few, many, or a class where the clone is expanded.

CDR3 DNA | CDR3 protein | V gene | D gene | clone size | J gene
TGTGCCTGGAGTGGGGGGGTTCCCACAGATACGCAGTATTTT | CAWSGGVPTDTQYF | TRBV30 | NA | NA | TRBJ2-3
TGTGCCAGCAGCGTTCGACGGGGGGCGTACGAGCAGTACTTC | CASSVRRGAYEQYF | TRBV14 | NA | NA | TRBJ2-7
TGTGCCAGCAGCTTATTGTCTAACACTGAAGCTTTCTTT | CASSLLSNTEAFF | TRBV7-3 | NA | NA | TRBJ1-1
TGTGCCAGCAGTCAAGGAGGGCAAGTTTATCAGCCCCAGCATTTT | CASSQGGQVYQPQHF | TRBV28 | NA | NA | TRBJ1-5
TGTGCCAGCAGCCGGGGGGACAGGCCCGCGACTAACTATGGCTACACCTTC | CASSRGDRPATNYGYTF | TRBV5-8 | TRBD1 | NA | TRBJ1-2
TGCAGCGTTGCCCATCGGGGGTTAAGCACAGATACGCAGTATTTT | CSVAHRGLSTDTQYF | TRBV29-1 | NA | NA | TRBJ2-3
TGTGCCAGCAGCTTTAGCGGTCTGGTGGATACGCAGTATTTT | CASSFSGLVDTQYF | TRBV7-2 | NA | once | TRBJ2-3
TGCGCCAGCAGCCAAGAAGACGGGGGCGGACGCACAGATACGCAGTATTTT | CASSQEDGGGRTDTQYF | TRBV4-1 | NA | NA | TRBJ2-3
TGTGCCAGCAGCTTAGGTGGGCTGACGCAGCCCCAGCATTTT | CASSLGGLTQPQHF | TRBV7-6 | NA | NA | TRBJ1-5
TGTGCCAGCAGCCTGGGACAGTACTTAAACATTCAGTACTTC | CASSLGQYLNIQYF | TRBV5-6 | TRBD1 | NA | TRBJ2-4
TGTGCCAGCAGCTTAGGTGTAGGCGCAGGCTGGACTAACTATGGCTACACCTTC | CASSLGVGAGWTNYGYTF | TRBV11-2 | NA | NA | TRBJ1-2
TGTGCCAGCAGAAGGGACGGACTTAACTATGGCTACACCTTC | CASRRDGLNYGYTF | TRBV28 | NA | few | TRBJ1-2
TGTGCCAGTAGCCAGGGAGCGGGCACTGAAGCTTTCTTT | CASSQGAGTEAFF | TRBV19 | NA | few | TRBJ1-1
TGTGCCAGCAGCTCCTGGGGGACGGGGCAAACTGGAAACACCATATATTTT | CASSSWGTGQTGNTIYF | TRBV7-6 | NA | NA | TRBJ1-3
TGTGCCAGCAGCGCGGGACTGTCCCTCTACAATGAGCAGTTCTTC | CASSAGLSLYNEQFF | TRBV7-6 | NA | NA | TRBJ2-1
TGTGCCATCAGTGAGCGGGGAAGCTCCTATAATTCACCCCTCCACTTT | CAISERGSSYNSPLHF | TRBV10-3 | NA | NA | TRBJ1-6
TGCGCCAGCAGCCAGACTTCCAGCTCCTACAATGAGCAGTTCTTC | CASSQTSSSYNEQFF | TRBV4-1 | NA | NA | TRBJ2-1
TGTGCCACCAGCAGAGGGACAGGGAGGAACACTGAAGCTTTCTTT | CATSRGTGRNTEAFF | TRBV15 | TRBD1 | NA | TRBJ1-1
TGTGCCAGCAGCTTTCTAGCGGGGCCTTACAATGAGCAGTTCTTC | CASSFLAGPYNEQFF | TRBV7-3 | TRBD2 | NA | TRBJ2-1
TGCGCCAGCAGCGCTGGACCAGGGGGCATCAGCGAGCAGTACTTC | CASSAGPGGISEQYF | TRBV5-1 | TRBD1 | NA | TRBJ2-7
TGTGCCAGTAGTATTTGGGGCATGAACACTGAAGCTTTCTTT | CASSIWGMNTEAFF | TRBV19 | NA | NA | TRBJ1-1
TGTGCCAGCAGGGGACAGGGAGGCTCTGGAAACACCATATATTTT | CASRGQGGSGNTIYF | TRBV2 | TRBD1 | NA | TRBJ1-3
TGTGCCAGTAGACTAGGGGGACTGAACACTGAAGCTTTCTTT | CASRLGGLNTEAFF | TRBV19 | NA | NA | TRBJ1-1
TGTGCCAGCAGGTCTTGGGGGGCTGAGGAGTACTTC | CASRSWGAEEYF | TRBV6-5 | NA | NA | TRBJ2-7
TGCAGCGTTGTTGCTATGGGACAGCGCACAGATACGCAGTATTTT | CSVVAMGQRTDTQYF | TRBV29-1 | TRBD1 | NA | TRBJ2-3
TGTGCCGTTCAGGGAAGCTCCTACGAGCAGTACTTC | CAVQGSSYEQYF | TRBV10-3 | NA | NA | TRBJ2-7
TGTGCCAGCAGTTCACAGCCAGGACAGGGTTGGAAAGCTGGGGCCAACGTCCTGACTTTC | CASSSQPGQGWKAGANVLTF | TRBV28 | TRBD1 | NA | TRBJ2-6
TGTGCCAGCAGTTTGACGGTGAACAATGAGCAGTTCTTC | CASSLTVNNEQFF | TRBV28 | NA | NA | TRBJ2-1
TGCGCCAGCAGCCTACAACAGGGAAACACTGAAGCTTTCTTT | CASSLQQGNTEAFF | TRBV5-1 | NA | NA | TRBJ1-1
TGTGCCAGCAGTCCCATGACAGGGACAGGGAACAATGAGCAGTTCTTC | CASSPMTGTGNNEQFF | TRBV28 | TRBD1 | NA | TRBJ2-1
TGTGCCAGCAGTCCTCGGGACACGCCACGGAATGAGCAGTTCTTC | CASSPRDTPRNEQFF | TRBV7-6 | NA | NA | TRBJ2-1
TGCGCCAGCAGCCCTAAAAGCGGGGGCCAAGAGACCCAGTACTTC | CASSPKSGGQETQYF | TRBV4-1 | TRBD2 | NA | TRBJ2-5
TGCGCCAGCAGCTTGGGAGGGGGGACCACTGAAGCTTTCTTT | CASSLGGGTTEAFF | TRBV5-1 | NA | NA | TRBJ1-1
TGTGCCAGCTCAATAACAGGGGTTACCCACTACACCTTC | CASSITGVTHYTF | TRBV6-5 | TRBD1 | NA | TRBJ1-2
TGTGCCAGCAGTAATCGACAGGGACAAAGCGGCTACACCTTC | CASSNRQGQSGYTF | TRBV6-5 | TRBD1 | NA | TRBJ1-2
TGTGCCAGCAGTGGGAACAGGGGAGGGGGCACTGAAGCTTTCTTT | CASSGNRGGGTEAFF | TRBV2 | TRBD1 | once | TRBJ1-1
TGTGCCAGCAGCTTGGGCCCCCTAAACTATGGCTACACCTTC | CASSLGPLNYGYTF | TRBV7-2 | NA | NA | TRBJ1-2
TGCGCCAGCAGCCAAGTTTCAGTATATCAGCCCCAGCATTTT | CASSQVSVYQPQHF | TRBV4-1 | NA | NA | TRBJ1-5
TGTGCCAGCAGAATTTGGGGCCGGGGGGGGACGACGCAAGAGACCCAGTACTTC | CASRIWGRGGTTQETQYF | TRBV27 | TRBD2 | NA | TRBJ2-5
TGTGCCAGTAGCCAGGGCACCTCCTACGAGCAGTACTTC | CASSQGTSYEQYF | TRBV19 | NA | NA | TRBJ2-7
TGTGCCAGCAGTGTCGACGGGACCGTCTATGGCTACACCTTC | CASSVDGTVYGYTF | TRBV28 | NA | NA | TRBJ1-2
TGTGCCAGCAGCCCCGGCACAGGGTGGGCCAATGAGCAGTTCTTC | CASSPGTGWANEQFF | TRBV5-4 | NA | NA | TRBJ2-1
TGCGCCAGCAGCTTGGAACTACAGGGCGACGAGCAGTACTTC | CASSLELQGDEQYF | TRBV5-1 | NA | NA | TRBJ2-7
TGTGCCAGCAGCGTAGAGGGGGCCAATGAGCAGTTCTTC | CASSVEGANEQFF | TRBV9 | TRBD1 | NA | TRBJ2-1
TGTGCCAGCAGCCTCGCCGGGACAGGGGGCTACGAGCAGTACTTC | CASSLAGTGGYEQYF | TRBV6-5 | TRBD1 | NA | TRBJ2-7
TGTGCCAGCAGTTCACAGGGGGGTAGCACAGATACGCAGTATTTT | CASSSQGGSTDTQYF | TRBV6-5 | TRBD1 | NA | TRBJ2-3
TGTGCCAGCAGTTTATACAAGGGGGGAGATACGCAGTATTTT | CASSLYKGGDTQYF | TRBV28 | NA | once | TRBJ2-3
TGTGCCAGCAGTTTACCCACGGGCGGCAATCAGCCCCAGCATTTT | CASSLPTGGNQPQHF | TRBV28 | NA | NA | TRBJ1-5
TGCGCCAGCAGCCAAGGGTCCTGGACAGGGGATCAGCCCCAGCATTTT | CASSQGSWTGDQPQHF | TRBV4-1 | TRBD1 | few | TRBJ1-5
TGTGCCAGCAGCGTGGGACCGGGTGAAGAGCAGTACTTC | CASSVGPGEEQYF | TRBV9 | NA | NA | TRBJ2-7
TGCGCCAGCAGCCTTAGGGCGGGGGGTCAGAGCTCCTACGAGCAGTACTTC | CASSLRAGGQSSYEQYF | TRBV4-1 | TRBD2 | few | TRBJ2-7
TGCAGCGTTCGCGGGGGGAACACTGAAGCTTTCTTT | CSVRGGNTEAFF | TRBV29-1 | NA | NA | TRBJ1-1
TGCGCCAGCAGCTTGGACGGTCTGGATACGCAGTATTTT | CASSLDGLDTQYF | TRBV5-1 | NA | NA | TRBJ2-3
TGTGCCAGCCGGTACGGAGGGAGCGAGCAGTTCTTC | CASRYGGSEQFF | TRBV19 | NA | NA | TRBJ2-1
TGTGCCAGCAGTTCAGGCCCCAATCCCGATCAGCCCCAGCATTTT | CASSSGPNPDQPQHF | TRBV7-6 | NA | NA | TRBJ1-5